Many counts were recorded for the clone carrying this T cell receptor beta chain. No antigen is known for it. Regarding time point: patch test 2, 6 weeks after DPC sensitization. The treatment: therapeutic diphenylcyclopropenone sensitization with weekly scalp DPC. TCRdb reprocessed the RACE reads with MiXCR, giving one entry per CDR3 protein. This sample carries 42,000 or so distinct CDR3 sequences, more than 8.5% of them seen once, and the ten largest clones take roughly 15%. This sample is part of a study of human T cells and chemical hapten exposure. Overall study results and limits: Expanded TCRs were compared with controls, and the expanded TCRs formed significantly more large CDR3 similarity clusters.

The CDR3 has 16 amino acids. Trimming removed 0 bases from V and 8 bases from J, with 17 bases in between. Germline V gene data show CDR1 as MGHRA and CDR2 as YSYEKL. The sequence came from a woman aged 40 to 49 with alopecia areata. Some clones in this sample may be carry-over from other donors' samples. The input for sequencing was whole blood, taken in connection with sensitization to the hapten diphenylcyclopropenone (DPC). V and J are TRBV4-1 and TRBJ2-1; D might be TRBD1 or TRBD2, each matching 7 bases. The CDR3, as DNA: TGCGCCAGCAGCCAAGAGGGGCGGGGGACAGTGGATGAGCAGTTCTTC. It translates to CASSQEGRGTVDEQFF.